This T cell receptor (beta chain) derives from a study of blood T cell repertoires in COVID-19. As for the study in general: The origin of the acute and convalescent COVID-19 samples was the United States, Italy and Spain. PBMCs, B-cell-depleted T cells, or T cells provided the cDNA or gDNA that made up the material.

Study processing details: Amplifying reference gene primers gave estimates of nucleated cell counts. TCRdb's copy holds only in-frame clones and misses some; the assay was immunoSEQ multiplex PCR. The DNA gave D and trimming, while V, J and clone size come from that table. Of tens of thousands of clones in the sample, approximately 85% are singletons; the top ten hold about 14%. The sequence derives from a human donor with acute or convalescent COVID-19. The donor label of this sample is uncertain. Sequencing was done on a sample of peripheral blood.

CDR3 in amino acids: CASSLAQLLYGYTF. CDR3 DNA sequence: TGTGCCAGCAGCTTGGCACAGCTCCTCTATGGCTACACCTTC. The chain couples TRBV5-6 to TRBJ1-2; D call uncertain. Germline-derived CDR1 and CDR2 are SGHDT and YYEEEE. The CDR3 is 14 amino acids. V lost 0 bases and J lost 4, with 10 bases in between.